This TCR beta chain came from a study of technical replicates of blood from several donors. The CDR3 spans 12 residues. Germline values: CDR1 SGHTA, CDR2 FQGNSA. Germline trimming cut 5 bases from V and 6 bases from J; bases unmatched to any gene: 3. Profiling relied on immunoSEQ multiplex PCR, and the TCRdb table lists in-frame clones only, not all of them. The sample lists 65,000 to 90,000 clones; 90% to 95% were seen once. The receptor was isolated from a human donor in good health. Some clones in this sample may be carry-over from other donors' samples. Sequencing input: PBMCs. The chain combines TRBV7-2 with TRBJ2-7, with 8 nucleotides matching TRBD2. CDR3: CASSSSGIEQYF. The CDR3 DNA follows: TGTGCCAGCAGCAGTAGCGGGATCGAGCAGTACTTC.